These 7 T cell receptor beta chains originate from one sample sequenced in a study of technical replicates of blood from several donors. Produced via immunoSEQ multiplex PCR; TCRdb's table is partial and in-frame only. Of more than 75,000 clones in the sample, roughly 93% were seen once. Input material: T cells isolated from PBMCs. Every receptor here comes from a human donor in good health.

J is TRBJ2-7 and V is TRBV19, with D possibly being TRBD2 (6 bases). CDR3 length: 13 amino acids. Germline lookup yields CDR1 LNHDA and CDR2 SQIVND (reference sequence). V was clipped by 3 bases and J by 3 bases, with 9 bases between them. The CDR3 loop reads CASSMGLIYEQYF. The CDR3 region has the DNA TGTGCCAGTAGTATGGGACTCATCTACGAGCAGTACTTC.

The J gene is TRBJ2-7, the V gene TRBV5-6, with a possible D match to TRBD2 (7 bases). Germline CDR1 is SGHDT and CDR2 is YYEEEE. The ends were cut back, 5 bases at V and 5 bases at J, with 17 bases in the middle. The CDR3 covers 14 residues. The CDR3: CASRAGGLGDEQYF. The CDR3 DNA is TGTGCCAGCAGGGCCGGGGGGCTCGGGGACGAGCAGTACTTC.

This clone showed up just once. The rearrangement uses TRBV5-4 and TRBJ1-3; a possible D gene is TRBD1 (6 bases). The CDR3 sequence is 14 residues long. Trimming cost V 4 bases and J 1 base, with 9 bases left between them. Germline values: CDR1 SGHNT, CDR2 YYREEE (reference sequence). The CDR3 protein is CASSRGQSGNTIYF. CDR3 nucleotides: TGTGCCAGCAGCCGTGGACAGTCTGGAAACACCATATATTTT.

The chain has TRBV27 and TRBJ1-1; D remains unclear. Looked up from germline, CDR1 is MNHEY and CDR2 is SMNVEV (reference sequence). The CDR3 extends over 11 amino acids. V gave up 4 bases and J gave up 4 bases, with 4 bases separating them. The CDR3 DNA is TGTGCCAGCAGTTCGGGCACTGAAGCTTTCTTT. Translated, it gives CASSSGTEAFF.

The chain has TRBV10-3 and TRBJ2-3; tentative D call: TRBD1 (6 bases). This CDR3 is built from 15 residues. The V end lost 4 bases, the J end lost 4 bases, and 15 bases lay between the germline ends. Germline V lookup: CDR1 ENHRY, CDR2 SYGVKD. The CDR3: CAISASPPGADTQYF. The CDR3 DNA sequence: TGTGCCATCAGTGCTAGCCCCCCAGGGGCAGATACGCAGTATTTT.

This clone was detected only once. J is TRBJ2-2 and V is TRBV9; 7 bases are a match to TRBD2. The ends lost 0 bases at V and 2 bases at J; junction bases unmatched: 1. CDR1 is SGDLS and CDR2 is YYNGEE in the germline V gene. CDR3 length: 15 residues. CDR3 DNA: TGTGCCAGCAGCGTAGCGGGGGGTAACACCGGGGAGCTGTTTTTT. Translation gives CASSVAGGNTGELFF. The complete variable domain, with remaining parts taken from reference TRBV9 and TRBJ2-2, reads DSGVTQTPKHLITATGQRVTLRCSPRSGDLSVYWYQQSLDQGLQFLIQYYNGEERAKGNILERFSAQQFPDLHSELNLSSLELGDSALYFCASSVAGGNTGELFFGEGSRLTVL.

J is TRBJ2-5 and V is TRBV10-1, with D tentatively TRBD1 (6 bases). Germline V gene data show CDR1 as WNHNN and CDR2 as SYGVQD (reference sequence). Trimming stripped 1 base from V and 2 bases from J, with 11 bases between. The length of the CDR3 is 15 residues. Here the CDR3 DNA reads TGCGCCAGCAGTGAGTTTCAGGGGCGGCAAGAGACCCAGTACTTC. This gives the protein CASSEFQGRQETQYF.